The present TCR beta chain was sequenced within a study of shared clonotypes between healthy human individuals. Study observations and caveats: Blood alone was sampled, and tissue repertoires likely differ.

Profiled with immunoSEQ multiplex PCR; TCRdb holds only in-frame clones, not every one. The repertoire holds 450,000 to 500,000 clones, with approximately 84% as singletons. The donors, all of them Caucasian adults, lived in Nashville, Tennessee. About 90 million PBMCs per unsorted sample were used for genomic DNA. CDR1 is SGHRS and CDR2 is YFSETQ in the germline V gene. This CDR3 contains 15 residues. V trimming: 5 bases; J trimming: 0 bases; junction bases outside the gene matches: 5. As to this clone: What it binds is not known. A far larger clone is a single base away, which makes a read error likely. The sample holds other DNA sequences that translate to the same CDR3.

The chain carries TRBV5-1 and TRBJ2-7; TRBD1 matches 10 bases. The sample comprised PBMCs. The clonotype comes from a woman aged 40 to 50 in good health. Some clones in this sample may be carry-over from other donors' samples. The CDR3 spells CASRTGTGDSYEQYF. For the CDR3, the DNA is TGCGCCAGCAGGACAGGGACAGGGGACTCCTACGAGCAGTACTTC.